This T cell receptor (beta chain) derives from a study of lymphopenia after photon versus proton radiotherapy. Using immunoSEQ multiplex PCR, the repertoire was profiled, and TCRdb retains in-frame clones only, with some absent. The sample contains 30,000 to 45,000 clones, approximately 90% of which appear only once. This clone was observed a single time. What it binds is unknown. The CDR3 consists of 17 residues. V lost 0 bases, J lost 1 base, and 8 bases stayed unmatched. CDR1 is SGHRS and CDR2 is YFSETQ in the germline V gene. Whole-study findings and limits: After lymphocyte nadir, photon-treated repertoires showed oligoclonal expansion, especially CD8+ Temra. In patients who died, overall survival fell as post-nadir TCR diversity dropped more. Survival link was tested only in deceased patients; proton benefit remains a possibility.

The V gene is TRBV5-1, the J gene TRBJ1-1; TRBD1 matches 8 bases. Source: peripheral blood, taken from a patient treated with photon-based radiotherapy. The receptor was derived from a man aged 55 to 69 with cholangiocarcinoma. DNA of the CDR3: TGCGCCAGCAGCTTGGCCCCAGGGGGCCTCGAGAACACTGAAGCTTTCTTT. Translating it yields CASSLAPGGLENTEAFF.